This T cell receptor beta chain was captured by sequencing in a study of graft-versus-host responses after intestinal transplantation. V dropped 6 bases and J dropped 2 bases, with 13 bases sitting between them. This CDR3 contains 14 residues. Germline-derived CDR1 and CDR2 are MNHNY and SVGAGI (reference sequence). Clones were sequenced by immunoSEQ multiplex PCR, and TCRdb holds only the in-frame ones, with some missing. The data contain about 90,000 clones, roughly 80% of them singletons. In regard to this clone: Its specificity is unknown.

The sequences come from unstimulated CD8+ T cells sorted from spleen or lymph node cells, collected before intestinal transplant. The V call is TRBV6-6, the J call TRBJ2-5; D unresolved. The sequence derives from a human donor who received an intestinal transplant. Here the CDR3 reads CASSGDKDQETQYF. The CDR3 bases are TGTGCCAGCAGCGGCGACAAGGATCAAGAGACCCAGTACTTC.